This T cell receptor beta chain appears in the sequencing data of a study of human T cells and chemical hapten exposure. General study findings and limits: After DPC sensitization, TCRs above 1 in 1000 frequency showed no change.

Many counts were recorded for this clonotype. No antigen is known for it. Germline CDR1 is SGHTA and CDR2 is FQGNSA. V shed 5 bases and J shed 3 bases, with 14 bases lying between them. The CDR3 is 14 residues long. One entry per CDR3 protein results from TCRdb running MiXCR on the RACE reads. The sample includes tens of thousands of distinct CDR3 sequences, roughly an eighth of them seen just once. As for time point: patch test 3, about 24 weeks after DPC sensitization. The treatment here: therapeutic diphenylcyclopropenone sensitization with weekly scalp DPC. Investigators collected blood before applying each patch test.

The sequences come from whole blood, collected in connection with sensitization to the hapten diphenylcyclopropenone (DPC). The TCR originated in a man between 25 and 39 years old with alopecia areata. Some clones in this sample may be carry-over from other donors' samples. This sequence joins TRBV7-2 and TRBJ2-7; tentative D call: TRBD2 (5 bases). DNA for the CDR3: TGTGCCAGCAGCCCCGGAGGCCTTTTCTACGAGCAGTACTTC. Translating it yields CASSPGGLFYEQYF.